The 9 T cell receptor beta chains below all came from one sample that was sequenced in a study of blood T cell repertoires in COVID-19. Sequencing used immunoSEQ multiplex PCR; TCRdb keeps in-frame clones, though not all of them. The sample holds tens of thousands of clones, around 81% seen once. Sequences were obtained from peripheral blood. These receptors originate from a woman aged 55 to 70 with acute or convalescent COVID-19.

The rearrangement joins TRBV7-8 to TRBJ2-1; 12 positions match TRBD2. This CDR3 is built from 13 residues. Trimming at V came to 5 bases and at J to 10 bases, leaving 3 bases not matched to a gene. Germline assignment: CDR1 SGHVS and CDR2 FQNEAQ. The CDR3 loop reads CASSEGTSGEQFF. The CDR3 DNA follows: TGTGCCAGCAGCGAAGGGACTAGCGGGGAGCAGTTCTTC.

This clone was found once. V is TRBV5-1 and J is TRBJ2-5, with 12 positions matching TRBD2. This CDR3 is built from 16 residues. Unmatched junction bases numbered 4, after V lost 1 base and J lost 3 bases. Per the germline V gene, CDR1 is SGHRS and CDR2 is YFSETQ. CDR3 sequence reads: CASSLSPSGGEETQYF. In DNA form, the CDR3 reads TGCGCCAGCAGCTTGAGTCCTAGCGGGGGGGAAGAGACCCAGTACTTC.

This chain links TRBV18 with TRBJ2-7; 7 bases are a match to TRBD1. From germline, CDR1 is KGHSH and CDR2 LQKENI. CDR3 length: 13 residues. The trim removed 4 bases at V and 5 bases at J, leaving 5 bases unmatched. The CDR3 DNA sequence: TGTGCCAGCTCACTAAGACAGGGCGACGAGCAGTACTTC. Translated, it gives CASSLRQGDEQYF.

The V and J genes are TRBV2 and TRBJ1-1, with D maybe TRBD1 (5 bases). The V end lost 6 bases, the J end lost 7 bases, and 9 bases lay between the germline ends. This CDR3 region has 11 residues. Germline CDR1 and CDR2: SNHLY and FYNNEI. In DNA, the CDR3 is TGTGCCAGCAGGTTCGGGGGTGAAGCTTTCTTT. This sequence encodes CASRFGGEAFF.

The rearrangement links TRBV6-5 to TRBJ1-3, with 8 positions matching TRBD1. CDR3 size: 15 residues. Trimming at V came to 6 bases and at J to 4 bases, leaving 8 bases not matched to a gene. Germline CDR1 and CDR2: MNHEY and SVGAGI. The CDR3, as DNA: TGTGCCAGCAGCCCGCCGACAGGGGAAGGAAACACCATATATTTT. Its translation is CASSPPTGEGNTIYF.

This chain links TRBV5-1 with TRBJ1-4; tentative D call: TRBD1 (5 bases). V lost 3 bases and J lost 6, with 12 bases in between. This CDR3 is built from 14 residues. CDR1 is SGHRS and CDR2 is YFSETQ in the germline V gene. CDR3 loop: CASSSGRGDEKLFF. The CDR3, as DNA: TGCGCCAGCAGCTCGGGGAGGGGAGATGAAAAACTGTTTTTT.

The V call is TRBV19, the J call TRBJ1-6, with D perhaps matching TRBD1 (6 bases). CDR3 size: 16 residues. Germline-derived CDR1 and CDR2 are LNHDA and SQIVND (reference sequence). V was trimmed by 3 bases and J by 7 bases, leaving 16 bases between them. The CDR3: CASSISVNRVNSPLHF. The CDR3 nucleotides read TGTGCCAGTAGTATTAGCGTGAACAGGGTCAATTCACCCCTCCACTTT.

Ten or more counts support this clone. CDR3 in DNA: TGCACCAGCAGCCAAGATTCACTACTAGCGGAGAACACCGGGGAGCTGTTTTTT. Encoded protein: CTSSQDSLLAENTGELFF. The rearrangement links TRBV1 to TRBJ2-2; the D call in the table, TRBD2, was not verified against the DNA. TRBV1 is given as a pseudogene. The CDR3 has 18 amino acids.

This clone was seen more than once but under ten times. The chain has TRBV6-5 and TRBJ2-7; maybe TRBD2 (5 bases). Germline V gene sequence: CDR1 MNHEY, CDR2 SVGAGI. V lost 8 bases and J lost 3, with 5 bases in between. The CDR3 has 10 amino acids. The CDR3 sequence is CASEGYEQYF. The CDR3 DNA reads TGTGCCAGCGAGGGCTACGAGCAGTACTTC.